The TCR beta chain described here comes from a study of cytomegalovirus exposure and HLA in healthy donors (dated by TCRdb to the late 2010s). About the investigation overall: An earlier analysis of several hundred of the donors reported under 300 Gb of sequence data and 117 million unique TCR beta sequences obtained from around 190 million T cells. Around 320 gigabases of sequencing data and around 87 million unique TCR sequences were included in an early release covering several hundred HLA-typed donors. Of the 300 to 450 genotyped donors, less than 90% were placed in the genetic ancestry cluster associated with self-reported Caucasian donors. The study was designed to test whether signatures of past pathogen exposure could be identified by cataloging public T cell receptors. The study profiled the T cell repertoires of some 610 subjects by immunosequencing and related them to cytomegalovirus serostatus. A separate validation cohort of 100 to 150 different subjects was used in addition to the approximately 610-subject first cohort. High-throughput TCR immunosequencing, statistical association of individual TCRs with disease status, and machine learning were combined to predict cytomegalovirus infection status. To study patterns of TCR occurrence, a later analysis re-analyzed previously published TCR beta repertoires from 600 to 750 donors and added high-resolution HLA genotyping. In the later analysis, no new phenotypic data were used to find candidate immune exposures; instead, reliance was placed on TCR beta sequences and their occurrence across donors. To decide whether each TCR beta V gene segment behaved as functional or pseudogenic, an earlier analysis of 587 of the donors relied on high-throughput TCR beta sequencing. Donor age, sex, ethnicity and CMV serostatus were collected together with the repertoire data. Genome-wide SNP genotypes for about 65% of the roughly 700 donors were used in a later genetic analysis, which treated that subset as a discovery cohort. All discovery cohort repertoires had been generated using a single sequencing platform. Both class I and class II loci were covered by HLA typing, at four-digit resolution. Typing coverage differed by locus: A, B, C, DRB1 and DQB1 were typed in about 629-640 donors, DQA1 in 522, DPA1 in around 580, and DPB1 in 450 to 480. Four or five DR-DQ haplotypes were handled as single units for association and clustering because linkage in the cohort was strong. Among about 370 genotyped donors of the cohort, an average of around 250,000 unique TCR beta nucleotide sequences was sequenced per donor, of which about 19% were non-productive. General findings and caveats noted by the study authors: A later analysis found that HLA-associated TCR beta chains were more clonally expanded and had lower generation probabilities than equally common non-associated chains. In both the original and validation cohorts, the classifier was reported to diagnose cytomegalovirus status with high specificity and sensitivity. Because some donors lacked HLA typing at each locus, the association tests relied only on the typed subset. CMV serostatus was the only immune exposure information available for the cohort. According to a later analysis, parvovirus B19, influenza, CMV and Epstein-Barr virus appeared linked to several top co-occurrence clusters. The study listed approximately 150 TCR beta chains as associated with cytomegalovirus. In a later analysis, TCR association rates were found to vary across HLA loci, with the most associated TCRs seen for DRB1 alleles and the fewest for HLA-C alleles. The cohort was sequenced for TCR beta chains only, and without alpha or paired-chain data the features that could be detected were limited. Across donors, most TCR sequences were observed very rarely, whereas some public TCRs were present in many individuals. Linkage disequilibrium might explain the correlated functional status among segregating V segments, but an unknown experimental factor could not be excluded. A later genetic analysis reported fewer N-insertions in productive TCRs among donors in an Asian-associated ancestry cluster than the approximately 700-donor mean. Most CMV-associated TCR beta chains appeared to be HLA-restricted in a later analysis, and the HLA associations seemed to be driven largely by CMV exposure. Three of the identified cytomegalovirus-associated TCR beta chains were confirmed in vitro to be specific for cytomegalovirus antigens. A further reported finding was that TCR beta sequences accurately predicted the HLA-A and HLA-B alleles for most subjects in the first cohort. Approximately 18 rarely observed V segments, including chromosome 9 orphons, were excluded from the earlier analysis of several hundred of the donors because counts were too low. Strong co-occurrence of HLA alleles, especially DR and DQ, made assigning TCR associations to individual alleles difficult. The presence/absence analyses assumed that sequencing depth was roughly uniform across donors, and that assumption may not be true. A later analysis associated roughly 17,000 TCR beta sequences with specific HLA alleles at a false discovery rate of 0.05. Broadly in line with IMGT annotations, most TCR beta V segments showed up in productive rearrangements about 87% or about 30% of the time in an earlier analysis of roughly 590 of the donors. The authors suggested that the approach could potentially be generalized to other disease states and immunological phenotypes. An association between a missense DCLRE1C variant and V-gene and J-gene trimming of TCR beta chains was found in a later genetic analysis and replicated in an independent cohort. A cluster of highly shared sequence variants was judged likely to represent a technical artifact of the sequencing pipeline. Because the 87-base-pair reads could not distinguish some IMGT-functional V segments, including TRBV6-2 and TRBV6-3, those segments were excluded.

In total, 500 to 700 healthy bone marrow donors made up the cohort. Cohort members were all nominally healthy when sampled, although unrecorded immune exposures were likely present. The donor tested CMV seronegative, placing the donor among the 300 to 400 seronegative members of the cohort. A peripheral blood sample was collected from each donor, and TCR beta sequencing was performed on peripheral blood mononuclear cells. The Qiagen DNeasy Blood Extraction Kit was used to extract genomic DNA from the blood cell samples. Points on this clone: Its antigen is still unknown. No base quality values were provided; no much bigger clone lies one nucleotide off.

Counted from cysteine to phenylalanine, this CDR3 has 19 amino acids. This entry keeps only the CDR3 DNA: 57 bases, framed from base 1. The CDR1 and CDR2 encoded by the germline V gene are KGHSH and LQKENI. Germline trimming amounts to 3 bases on V and 4 bases on J, with 15 as the count of junction bases outside the gene matches. The library was obtained by the immunoSEQ multiplex PCR assay. The multiplex PCR relied on a mix of 60 forward primers for TCR Vbeta segments and 13 reverse primers for TCR Jbeta segments. The CDR3 region of rearranged TCR beta genes was amplified from genomic DNA with a multiplex PCR assay. The Illumina HiSeq System was used to sequence the amplified TCR beta libraries as 87-base-pair reads. The published analysis was carried out like this. A later analysis tallied approximately 87 million unique TCR beta chains across the 640 or so repertoires, and around 10 million of those chains were shared by two or more donors. Raw reads were error-corrected and collapsed into unique sequences by a nearest-neighbor algorithm in which closely related sequences were merged to remove PCR and sequencing errors. V, D and J gene segments were assigned by aligning CDR3 sequences to IMGT reference sequences. Each retained sequence needed at least a six-nucleotide match to both a V gene segment and a J gene segment. Rearrangements were classified as productive when the CDR3 lacked stop codons and remained in frame with V and J, and all other rearrangements were classified as non-productive. CDR3 was defined by IMGT convention, running from the second conserved V-encoded cysteine to the conserved J-encoded phenylalanine. The earlier analysis of some 580 of the donors excluded any sequence lacking an unambiguous match to a single V gene segment. An earlier analysis of 587 of the donors called V segments functional above 56.7% productive rearrangements and segregating when the between-donor standard deviation exceeded 5%. A statistical classification framework was built to diagnose cytomegalovirus status from the catalog of TCR beta chain sequences. In a later analysis, TCR nucleotide sequences were compared against IMGT/GENE-DB human TR gene sequences so that V and J genes could be assigned. Using the TCRdist pipeline, a later analysis assigned CDR3 sequences along with most-parsimonious VDJ recombination scenarios. In a later analysis, each TCR beta chain was defined by its CDR3 amino acid sequence together with its V-gene family, and reads lacking a unique V-gene family were excluded. A later analysis removed over 500 highly shared, low-generation-probability nucleotide sequences to deal with suspected cross-contamination and a sequencing artifact. In a later analysis, a clonal expansion index for each public chain was calculated from normalized within-repertoire ranks of inferred template counts. A later analysis computed generation probabilities with a VDJ recombination model fitted to out-of-frame rearrangements, and checked the results against IGoR. Hypergeometric tests were used in a later analysis to score TCR-TCR, TCR-HLA and TCR-CMV co-occurrence, with a repertoire-size bias correction applied to the TCR pairs. A later analysis estimated false discovery rates by permuting HLA or CMV assignments 20 times. A later analysis grouped co-occurring TCRs with DBSCAN, adding TCRdist sequence similarity when clustering within HLA-allele-positive subsets. For co-occurrence clustering, repertoires with fewer than 30,000 or more than 120,000 public chains were excluded, along with about five repertoires with anomalous nucleotide sharing. TCRdb holds this immuneACCESS table with in-frame rearrangements only. Some clones are missing; in checked studies, unresolved V genes explain under half, and the rest has no known cause. V and J calls and clone size come straight from that table; D and trimming were deduced from the DNA. For this sample there are about 200,000 clones; roughly 80% appear just once. Of the sample, about 3% is held by the ten largest clones.

The source material was PBMCs. The chain links TRBV18 with TRBJ2-6; 7 middle bases align to TRBD1. The TCR sequence derives from a man between 25 and 39 years old in good health and CMV-seronegative. The DNA sequence is given as TGTGCCAGCTCACCCGTCTCCGGGACAGTCTTAGCCGGGGCCAACGTCCTGACTTTC. It is translated as CASSPVSGTVLAGANVLTF. The full variable domain, completed from the reference TRBV18 and TRBJ2-6 proteins outside the CDR3, reads NAGVMQNPRHLVRRRGQEARLRCSPMKGHSHVYWYRQLPEEGLKFMVYLQKENIIDESGMPKERFSAEFPKEGPSILRIQQVVRGDSAAYFCASSPVSGTVLAGANVLTFGAGSRLTVL.